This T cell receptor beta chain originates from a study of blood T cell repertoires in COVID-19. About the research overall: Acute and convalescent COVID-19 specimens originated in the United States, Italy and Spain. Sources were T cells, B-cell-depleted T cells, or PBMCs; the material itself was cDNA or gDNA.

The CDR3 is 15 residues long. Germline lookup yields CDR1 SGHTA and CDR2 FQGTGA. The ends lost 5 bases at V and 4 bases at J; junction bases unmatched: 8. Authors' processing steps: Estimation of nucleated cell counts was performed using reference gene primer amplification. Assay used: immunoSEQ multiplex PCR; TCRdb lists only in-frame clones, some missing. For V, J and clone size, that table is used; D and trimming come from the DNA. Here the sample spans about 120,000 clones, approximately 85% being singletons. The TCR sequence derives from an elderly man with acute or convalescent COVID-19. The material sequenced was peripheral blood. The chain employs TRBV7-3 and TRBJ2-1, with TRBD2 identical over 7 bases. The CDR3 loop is CASSIGLAEYNEQFF. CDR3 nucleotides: TGTGCCAGCAGCATCGGCCTAGCGGAGTACAATGAGCAGTTCTTC.